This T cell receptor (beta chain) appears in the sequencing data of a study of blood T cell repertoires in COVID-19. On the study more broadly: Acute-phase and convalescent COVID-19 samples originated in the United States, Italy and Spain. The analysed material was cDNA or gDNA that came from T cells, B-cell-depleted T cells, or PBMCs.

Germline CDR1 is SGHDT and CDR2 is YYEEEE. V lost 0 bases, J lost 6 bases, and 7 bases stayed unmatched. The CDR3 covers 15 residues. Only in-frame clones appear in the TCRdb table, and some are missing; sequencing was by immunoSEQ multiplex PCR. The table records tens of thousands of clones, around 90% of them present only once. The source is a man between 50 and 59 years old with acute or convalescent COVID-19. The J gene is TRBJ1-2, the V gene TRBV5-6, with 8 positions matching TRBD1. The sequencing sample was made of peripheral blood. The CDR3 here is CASSLARGRPDGYTF. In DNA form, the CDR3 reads TGTGCCAGCAGCTTGGCCAGGGGGCGCCCCGATGGCTACACCTTC.